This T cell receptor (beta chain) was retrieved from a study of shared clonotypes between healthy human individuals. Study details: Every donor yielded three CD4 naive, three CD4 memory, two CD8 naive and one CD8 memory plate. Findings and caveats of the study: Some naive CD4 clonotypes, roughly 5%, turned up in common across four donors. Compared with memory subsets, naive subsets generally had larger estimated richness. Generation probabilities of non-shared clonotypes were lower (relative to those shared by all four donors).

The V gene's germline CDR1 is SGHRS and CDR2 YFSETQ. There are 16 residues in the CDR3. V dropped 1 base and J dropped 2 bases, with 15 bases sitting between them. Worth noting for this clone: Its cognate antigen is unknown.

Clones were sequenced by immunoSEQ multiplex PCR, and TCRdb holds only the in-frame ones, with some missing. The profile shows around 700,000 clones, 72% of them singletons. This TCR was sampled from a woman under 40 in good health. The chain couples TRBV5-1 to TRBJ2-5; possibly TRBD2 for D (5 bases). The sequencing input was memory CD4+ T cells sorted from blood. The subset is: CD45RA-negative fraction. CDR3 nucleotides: TGCGCCAGCAGCTTGTCGGGGTTTGCTGAGCAAGAGACCCAGTACTTC. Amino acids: CASSLSGFAEQETQYF.